This T cell receptor (beta chain) was retrieved from a study of high-grade serous ovarian cancer treatment subgroups. Turning to the study itself: Each sample yielded on average about 7,000 unique TCR beta rearrangements from over 12,000 reads. Study findings and constraints: CDR1 and CDR2 were left unanalyzed; analyses focused on CDR3. Different patients shared almost no repertoire; same-patient tumors shared 0.11 to 0.79.

Profiled with immunoSEQ multiplex PCR; TCRdb holds only in-frame clones, not every one. The table has 5,000 to 6,000 clones, under 80% seen once. A remark on this clone: The antigen remains undetermined.

Tumor tissue was taken before any definitive surgery or chemotherapy was given. The TCR sequence derives from a human patient with high-grade serous ovarian cancer. Sequencing was performed on tumor tissue.

The CDR3 nucleotides are TGTGCCAGCAGCGTTTCGGGACAGGGAAGCACAGATACGCAGTATTTT. Translation gives CASSVSGQGSTDTQYF. This rearrangement joins TRBV7-9 to TRBJ2-3; 9 nucleotides line up with TRBD1. Germline lookup yields CDR1 SEHNR and CDR2 FQNEAQ (reference sequence). The CDR3 length is 16 residues. The V gene end was trimmed by 5 bases and the J gene end by 0 bases; junction bases not matched to a gene: 6.